This T cell receptor (beta chain) was captured in a study of CD8 T cells in ankylosing spondylitis. General study points: With a CD8+ phenotype, disease-linked clones were relatively rare in peripheral blood. Characteristic, it appeared, of ankylosing spondylitis blood was a TCR beta motif of 7 or 8 highly homologous variants.

In the case of this clonotype: Its antigen remains unidentified.

Quantitative 5'-RACE was performed with molecular barcodes, and it yielded the TCR beta libraries. TCRdb independently ran MiXCR on the 5' RACE reads; one entry per CDR3 protein. The sample contains about 360,000 distinct CDR3 sequences, about 20% of which appear only once. The CDR3 runs to 13 residues. The germline gives CDR1 ENHRY, CDR2 SYGVKD. V was pared by 10 bases and J by 6 bases, with 9 bases of the junction left unmatched. The rearrangement uses TRBV10-3 and TRBJ1-1; 9 bases are shared with TRBD1. Material for sequencing was blood, either unsorted or a sorted T cell fraction (not recorded which). The sequence derives from a male donor with ankylosing spondylitis or in good health (not recorded which). The CDR3 DNA follows: TGTGCCACCCTTCCGGGACAGGGCCCTGAAGCTTTCTTT. Translation: CATLPGQGPEAFF.